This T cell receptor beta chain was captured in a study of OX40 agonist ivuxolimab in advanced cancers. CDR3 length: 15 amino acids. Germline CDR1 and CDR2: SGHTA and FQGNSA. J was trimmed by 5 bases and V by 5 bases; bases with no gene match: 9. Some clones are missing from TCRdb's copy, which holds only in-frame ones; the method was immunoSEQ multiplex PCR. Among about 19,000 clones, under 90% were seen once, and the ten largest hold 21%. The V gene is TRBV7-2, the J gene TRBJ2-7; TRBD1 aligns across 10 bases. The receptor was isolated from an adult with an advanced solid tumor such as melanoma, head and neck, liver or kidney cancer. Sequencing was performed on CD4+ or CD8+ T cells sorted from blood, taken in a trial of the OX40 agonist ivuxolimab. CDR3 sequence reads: CASSLTGTGVDEQYF. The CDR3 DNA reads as TGTGCCAGCAGCCTTACCGGGACAGGGGTTGACGAGCAGTACTTC.